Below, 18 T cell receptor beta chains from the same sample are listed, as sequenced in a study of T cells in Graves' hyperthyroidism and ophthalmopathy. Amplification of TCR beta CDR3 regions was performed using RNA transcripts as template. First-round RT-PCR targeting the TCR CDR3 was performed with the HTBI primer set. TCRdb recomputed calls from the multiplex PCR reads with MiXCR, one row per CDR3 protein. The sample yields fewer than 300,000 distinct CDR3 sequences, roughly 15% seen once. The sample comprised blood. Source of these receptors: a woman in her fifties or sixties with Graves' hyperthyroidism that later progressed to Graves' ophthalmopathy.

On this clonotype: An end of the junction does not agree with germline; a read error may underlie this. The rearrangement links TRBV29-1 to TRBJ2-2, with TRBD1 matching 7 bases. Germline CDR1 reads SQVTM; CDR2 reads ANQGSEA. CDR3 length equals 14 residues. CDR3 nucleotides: TGCAGCGCGGGACAGTGGGGCAACACCGAGGAGCTGTTTTTT. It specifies CSAGQWGNTEELFF.

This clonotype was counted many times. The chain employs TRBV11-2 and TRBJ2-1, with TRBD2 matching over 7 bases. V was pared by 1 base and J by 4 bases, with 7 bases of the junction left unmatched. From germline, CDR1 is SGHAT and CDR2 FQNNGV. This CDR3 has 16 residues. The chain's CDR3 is CASSLGLAGAYNEQFF. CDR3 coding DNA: TGTGCCAGCAGCTTAGGGTTAGCGGGCGCTTACAATGAGCAGTTCTTC.

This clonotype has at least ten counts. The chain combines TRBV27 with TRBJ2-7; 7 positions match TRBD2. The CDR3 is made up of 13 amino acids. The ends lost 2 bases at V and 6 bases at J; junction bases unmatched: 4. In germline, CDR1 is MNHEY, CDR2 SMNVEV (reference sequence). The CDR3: CASSLGGGLEQYF. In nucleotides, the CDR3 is TGTGCCAGCAGTTTAGGGGGGGGTCTCGAGCAGTACTTC.

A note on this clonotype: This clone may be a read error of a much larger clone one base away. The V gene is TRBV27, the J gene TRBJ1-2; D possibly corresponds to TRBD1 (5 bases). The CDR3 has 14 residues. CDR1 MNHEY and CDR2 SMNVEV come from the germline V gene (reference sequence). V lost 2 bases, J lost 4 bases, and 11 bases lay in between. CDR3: CASSLRGRIYGYTF. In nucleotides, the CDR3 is TGTGCCAGCAGTTTAAGGGGTAGGATCTATGGCTACACCTTC.

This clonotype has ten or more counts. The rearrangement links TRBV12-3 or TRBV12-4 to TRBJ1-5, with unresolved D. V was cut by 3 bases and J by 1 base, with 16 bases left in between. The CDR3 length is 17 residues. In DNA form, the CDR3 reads TGTGCCAGCAGTTTCGGCACAAATTTCAGGAGCAATCAGCCCCAGCATTTT. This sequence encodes CASSFGTNFRSNQPQHF.

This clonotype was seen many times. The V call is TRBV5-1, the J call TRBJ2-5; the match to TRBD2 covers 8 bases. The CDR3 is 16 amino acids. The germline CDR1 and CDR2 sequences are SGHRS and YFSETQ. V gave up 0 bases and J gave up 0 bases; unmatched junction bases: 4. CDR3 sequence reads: CASSLDVSGNQETQYF. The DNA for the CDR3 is TGCGCCAGCAGCTTGGATGTTAGCGGGAACCAAGAGACCCAGTACTTC.

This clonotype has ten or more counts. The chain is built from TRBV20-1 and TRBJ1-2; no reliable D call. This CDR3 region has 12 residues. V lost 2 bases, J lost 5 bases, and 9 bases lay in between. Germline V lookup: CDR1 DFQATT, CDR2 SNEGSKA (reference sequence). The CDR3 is CSARRIGYGYTF. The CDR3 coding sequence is TGCAGTGCTAGAAGGATTGGGTATGGCTACACCTTC.

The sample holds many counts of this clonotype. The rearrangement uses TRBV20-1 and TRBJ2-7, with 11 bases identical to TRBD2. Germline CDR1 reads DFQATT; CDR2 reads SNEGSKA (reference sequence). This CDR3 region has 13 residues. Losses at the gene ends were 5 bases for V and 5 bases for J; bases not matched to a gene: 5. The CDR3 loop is CSARLGLADEQYF. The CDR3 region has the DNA TGCAGTGCTCGGTTGGGACTAGCGGACGAGCAGTACTTC.

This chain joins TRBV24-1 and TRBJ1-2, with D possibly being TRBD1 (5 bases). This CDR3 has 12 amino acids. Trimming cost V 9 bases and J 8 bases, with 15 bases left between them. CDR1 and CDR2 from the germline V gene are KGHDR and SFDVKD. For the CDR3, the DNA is TGTGCCACCTCCTATGCCGGGGGGGGCTACACCTTC. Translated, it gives CATSYAGGGYTF.

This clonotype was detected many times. CDR3 nucleotides: TGCAGTGCTAGACTCCCAGGGGCTAGATCCTTTCGAGAGCAGTACTTC. This gives the protein CSARLPGARSFREQYF. The genes are TRBV20-1 and TRBJ2-7, with a weak D call TRBD1 (6 bases). V lost 2 bases, J lost 7 bases, and 24 bases lay in between. The germline gives CDR1 DFQATT, CDR2 SNEGSKA (reference sequence). This CDR3 has 16 amino acids.

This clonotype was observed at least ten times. Written as DNA, the CDR3 is TGTGCCAGCAGCGCCCACCGGAGCGGCTACGAGCAGTACTTC. Its translation is CASSAHRSGYEQYF. J is TRBJ2-7 and V is TRBV5-6; TRBD2 is a possible D gene (5 bases). From germline, CDR1 is SGHDT and CDR2 YYEEEE. The CDR3 contains 14 residues. Trimming pared 4 bases from V and 3 bases from J, leaving 14 bases between.

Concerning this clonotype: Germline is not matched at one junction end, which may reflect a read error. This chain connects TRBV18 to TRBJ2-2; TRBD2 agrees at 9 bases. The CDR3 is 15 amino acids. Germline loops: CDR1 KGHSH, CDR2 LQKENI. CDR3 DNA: TGTGCCAGCTCCCCGAGGACTAGCGCCACCCGGGAGCTGTTTTTT. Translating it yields CASSPRTSATRELFF.

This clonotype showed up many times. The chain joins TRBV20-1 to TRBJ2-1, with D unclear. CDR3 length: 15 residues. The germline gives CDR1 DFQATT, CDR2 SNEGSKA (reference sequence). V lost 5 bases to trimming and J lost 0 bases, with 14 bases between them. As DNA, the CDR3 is TGCAGTGCTTCACGAATAGAGAGCTCCTACAATGAGCAGTTCTTC. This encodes CSASRIESSYNEQFF.

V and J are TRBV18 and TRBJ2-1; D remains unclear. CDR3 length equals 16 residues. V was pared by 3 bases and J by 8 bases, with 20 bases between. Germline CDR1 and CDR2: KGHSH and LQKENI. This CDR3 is CASSPSRGQYIHEQFF. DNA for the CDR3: TGTGCCAGCTCACCGTCTCGCGGTCAATACATCCATGAGCAGTTCTTC.

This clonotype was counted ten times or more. This chain's CDR3 is CATGKLEDLTYEQYF. As DNA, the CDR3 is TGTGCCACCGGGAAGCTTGAGGATTTGACCTACGAGCAGTACTTC. The chain employs TRBV10-3 and TRBJ2-7, with D possibly TRBD2 on 5 matching bases. The V and J ends lost 10 bases and 2 bases respectively, with 21 bases between them. Germline V gene sequence: CDR1 ENHRY, CDR2 SYGVKD. The CDR3 runs 15 residues.

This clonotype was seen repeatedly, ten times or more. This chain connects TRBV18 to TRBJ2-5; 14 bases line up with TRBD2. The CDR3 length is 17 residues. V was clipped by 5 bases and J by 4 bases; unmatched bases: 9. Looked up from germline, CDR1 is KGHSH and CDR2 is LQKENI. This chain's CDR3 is CASSRPGLAGERETQYF. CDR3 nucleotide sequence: TGTGCCAGCTCAAGACCGGGACTAGCGGGAGAGAGAGAGACCCAGTACTTC.

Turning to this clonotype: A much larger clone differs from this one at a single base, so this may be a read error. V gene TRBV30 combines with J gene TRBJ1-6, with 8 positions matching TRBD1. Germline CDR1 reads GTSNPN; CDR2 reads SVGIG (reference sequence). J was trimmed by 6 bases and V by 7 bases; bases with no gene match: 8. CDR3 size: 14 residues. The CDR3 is CALQGGNFNSPLHF. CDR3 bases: TGTGCCTTACAGGGGGGCAATTTTAATTCACCCCTCCACTTT.

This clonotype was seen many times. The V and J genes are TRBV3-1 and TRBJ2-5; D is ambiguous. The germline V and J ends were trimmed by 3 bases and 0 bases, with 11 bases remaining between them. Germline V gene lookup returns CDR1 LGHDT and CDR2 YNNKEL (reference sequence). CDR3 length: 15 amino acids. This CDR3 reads CASSQTLGYQETQYF. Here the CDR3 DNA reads TGTGCCAGCAGCCAGACTCTCGGATACCAAGAGACCCAGTACTTC.